This TCR beta chain was documented in a study of T cell responses to AZD1222 COVID-19 vaccine. The study's findings and limits: Unmutated variant regions are reportedly targeted by nearly half of spike-specific TCRs. Sampling captured repertoires only after the peak T cell response.

A remark on this clone: Its target is unknown.

Per the germline V gene, CDR1 is SQVTM and CDR2 is ANQGSEA. Losses at the gene ends were 6 bases for V and 0 bases for J; bases not matched to a gene: 7. The CDR3 extends over 15 amino acids. Sequencing used immunoSEQ multiplex PCR; TCRdb keeps in-frame clones, though not all of them. Here the sample spans 95,000 to 130,000 clones, 70% to 90% being singletons. This TCR came from an adult in good health. The chain links TRBV29-1 to TRBJ2-3, with 9 bases lining up with TRBD1. The sample consisted of peripheral blood, taken on day 0 of MenACWY control vaccination. The CDR3 DNA reads as TGCAGCGTGGGGACAGGGCGGGCGAGCACAGATACGCAGTATTTT. This sequence encodes CSVGTGRASTDTQYF.